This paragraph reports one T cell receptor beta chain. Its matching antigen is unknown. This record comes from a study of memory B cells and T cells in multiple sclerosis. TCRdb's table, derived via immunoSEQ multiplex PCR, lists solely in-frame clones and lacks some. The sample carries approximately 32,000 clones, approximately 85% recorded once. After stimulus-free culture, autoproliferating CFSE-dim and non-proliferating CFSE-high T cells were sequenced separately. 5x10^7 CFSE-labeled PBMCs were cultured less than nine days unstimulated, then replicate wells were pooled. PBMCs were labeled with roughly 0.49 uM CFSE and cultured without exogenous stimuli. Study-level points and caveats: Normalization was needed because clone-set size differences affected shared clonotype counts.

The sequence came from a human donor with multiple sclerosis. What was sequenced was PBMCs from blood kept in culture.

CDR3 sequence reads: CASSLGASEIGEQYF. Here the CDR3 DNA reads TGTGCCAGCAGTCTTGGGGCTAGCGAGATAGGGGAGCAGTACTTC. J is TRBJ2-7 and V is TRBV2, with a possible D match to TRBD2 (6 bases). V was clipped by 5 bases and J by 7 bases, with 21 bases between them. From germline, CDR1 is SNHLY and CDR2 FYNNEI. This CDR3 has 15 residues.